This is a list of T cell receptor beta chains from one sample in a study of shared clonotypes between healthy human individuals. Some clones are missing from TCRdb's copy, which holds only in-frame ones; the method was immunoSEQ multiplex PCR. The data hold about 2.1 million clones, with under 95% observed a single time. Sequencing was done on a sample of naive CD8+ T cells from PBMCs. The receptors come from a man younger than 30 in good health. Some clones in this sample may be carry-over from other donors' samples. Each CDR3 is given with its conserved first and last residue. A D gene is named only where the DNA matches it firmly. Size is omitted from some rows. Given values are once, few, many or a class for expanded clones.

>NA|TRBV27|NA|TRBJ1-4
TGTGCCAGCAGTTCCCGGGACGGTTATGAAAAACTGTTTTTT
CASSSRDGYEKLFF
>NA|TRBV9|TRBD2|TRBJ2-5
TGTGCCAGCAGCGTGACTAGCTGGGAGACCCAGTACTTC
CASSVTSWETQYF
>NA|TRBV27|TRBD2|TRBJ2-3
TGTGCCAGCAGTTTATGGGCGGGAGTTGGTACAGATACGCAGTATTTT
CASSLWAGVGTDTQYF
>NA|TRBV13|NA|TRBJ1-1
TGTGCCAGCAGCTTAATTTCAGGGAACACTGAAGCTTTCTTT
CASSLISGNTEAFF
>NA|TRBV10-3|TRBD2|TRBJ2-1
TGTGCCATCCAGGGGAAGCGGAGCGGGGGTTACAATGAGCAGTTCTTC
CAIQGKRSGGYNEQFF
>NA|TRBV19|TRBD1|TRBJ2-5
TGTGCCAGTAGCCCCCGGTGGGGACAGACTCAAGAGACCCAGTACTTC
CASSPRWGQTQETQYF
>NA|TRBV19|NA|TRBJ2-5
TGTGCCAGTAGTAGTGATGGGCTTCAAGAGACCCAGTACTTC
CASSSDGLQETQYF
>NA|TRBV2|NA|TRBJ1-5
TGTGCCAGCAGTAGCTGGGAATTGGGCAATCAGCCCCAGCATTTT
CASSSWELGNQPQHF
>NA|TRBV6-6|TRBD1|TRBJ1-5
TGTGCCAGCAGTTCATACAGGGGAGACCAGCCCCAGCATTTT
CASSSYRGDQPQHF
>NA|TRBV28|NA|TRBJ2-5
TGTGCCAGCAGTTTCCCAGGCTCCTCTAGGGAGACCCAGTACTTC
CASSFPGSSRETQYF
>NA|TRBV2|NA|TRBJ2-2
TGTGCCAGCACCGAGCATTCAGGAAACACCGGGGAGCTGTTTTTT
CASTEHSGNTGELFF
>NA|TRBV7-3|TRBD2|TRBJ2-4
TGTGCCAGCAGCTTAAGTTCTGAGGGGAGGGACAAAAACATTCAGTACTTC
CASSLSSEGRDKNIQYF
>NA|TRBV7-2|TRBD2|TRBJ2-5
TGTGCCAGCAGCCCACTCCGTCGGGGGGGGGTAGGAGAGACCCAGTACTTC
CASSPLRRGGVGETQYF
>NA|TRBV11-3|NA|TRBJ2-7
TGTGCCAGCAGCTTAGACGGCAGCGGTTCCTACGAGCAGTACTTC
CASSLDGSGSYEQYF
>NA|TRBV9|NA|TRBJ2-2
TGTGCCAGCAGCGTAGGTGGGACCGGGGAGCTGTTTTTT
CASSVGGTGELFF
>NA|TRBV15|TRBD2|TRBJ2-3
TGTGCCACCAAAAACTTCAAGCGGGAGGGCACAGATACGCAGTATTTT
CATKNFKREGTDTQYF
>once|TRBV11-3|TRBD2|TRBJ2-1
TGTGCCAGCAGCCCTAGCGGGAGGGGGAATGAGCAGTTCTTC
CASSPSGRGNEQFF
>NA|TRBV27|NA|TRBJ2-7
TGTGCCAGCAGCCTCTCGGTGCTCTACGAGCAGTACTTC
CASSLSVLYEQYF
>NA|TRBV5-1|NA|TRBJ2-3
TGCGCCAGCAGCTTGGGCTGGGGGCGGCCAGATACGCAGTATTTT
CASSLGWGRPDTQYF
>NA|TRBV27|NA|TRBJ2-2
TGTGCCAGCAGTTTAGTCGGTATAACCGGGGAGCTGTTTTTT
CASSLVGITGELFF
>NA|TRBV27|NA|TRBJ2-2
TGTGCCAGCAGTTTTATCTGGGGCCCGAACACCGGGGAGCTGTTTTTT
CASSFIWGPNTGELFF
>NA|TRBV19|NA|TRBJ2-5
TGTGCCAGTAGTCCAAGTACTAGTTTCCAAGAGACCCAGTACTTC
CASSPSTSFQETQYF
>NA|TRBV27|NA|TRBJ2-5
TGTGCCAGCAGCTTTAGGCATCTCCAAGAGACCCAGTACTTC
CASSFRHLQETQYF
>NA|TRBV4-2|TRBD2|TRBJ2-7
TGTGCCAGCAGCCAACGAACTAGCGGGAGCATCCACGAGCAGTACTTC
CASSQRTSGSIHEQYF
>NA|TRBV11-2|NA|TRBJ2-7
TGTGCCAGCAGCTTAGGTCACTACGAGCAGTACTTC
CASSLGHYEQYF
>NA|TRBV6-5|TRBD1|TRBJ1-2
TGTGCCAGGCGACAGGGAGTCTATGGCTACACCTTC
CARRQGVYGYTF
>NA|TRBV5-1|NA|TRBJ2-1
TGCGCCAGCAGCCCGGGGACTGGTGAGCAGTTCTTC
CASSPGTGEQFF
>NA|TRBV19|NA|TRBJ1-5
TGTGCCAGTAGTATTTTTTCGGTCGGGGGTCTACAGCCCCAGCATTTT
CASSIFSVGGLQPQHF
>once|TRBV28|TRBD2|TRBJ2-3
TGTGCCAGCAGTTTCTGGGGTGGGACTAGCGGTCGGACAGATACGCAGTATTTT
CASSFWGGTSGRTDTQYF
>NA|TRBV29-1|TRBD2|TRBJ2-7
TGCAGCGTTGAAATTGGGACTAGCGTTTCCTACGAGCAGTACTTC
CSVEIGTSVSYEQYF
>NA|TRBV28|NA|TRBJ2-7
TGTGCCAGCAGTTCGGGACAATACGAGCAGTACTTC
CASSSGQYEQYF
>NA|TRBV7-2|NA|TRBJ1-1
TGTGCCAGCAGCTTAGAAGATGGTTACACTGAAGCTTTCTTT
CASSLEDGYTEAFF
>once|TRBV11-2|TRBD2|TRBJ2-7
TGTGCCAGCAGCTTAGGGACTAGCGGGAGTCGGTACGAGCAGTACTTC
CASSLGTSGSRYEQYF
>NA|TRBV9|NA|TRBJ2-2
TGTGCCAGCAGCGTAGTGAGTATGGCAGAAAACACCGGGGAGCTGTTTTTT
CASSVVSMAENTGELFF
>NA|TRBV28|NA|TRBJ2-1
TGTGCCAGCAGTTATAGTGAGCAGTTCTTC
CASSYSEQFF
>NA|TRBV20-1|NA|TRBJ2-1
TGCAGTGCTAGGGACTCTCGGCAGTTCTTC
CSARDSRQFF
>NA|TRBV27|TRBD2|TRBJ2-2
TGTGCCAGCAGTTTCTCGGCGGGAGCAACCGGGGAGCTGTTTTTT
CASSFSAGATGELFF
>NA|TRBV7-8|NA|TRBJ2-7
TGTGCCAGCAGCTTAGAGGGGGTTGGGGCCTACGAGCAGTACTTC
CASSLEGVGAYEQYF
>NA|TRBV27|TRBD1|TRBJ1-1
TGTGCCAGCAGTTTAGGCAGGGGGCAGGTTGAAGCTTTCTTT
CASSLGRGQVEAFF
>NA|TRBV15|NA|TRBJ2-7
TGTGCCACCAGCAGAGATGAGATCGAGTACGAGCAGTACTTC
CATSRDEIEYEQYF